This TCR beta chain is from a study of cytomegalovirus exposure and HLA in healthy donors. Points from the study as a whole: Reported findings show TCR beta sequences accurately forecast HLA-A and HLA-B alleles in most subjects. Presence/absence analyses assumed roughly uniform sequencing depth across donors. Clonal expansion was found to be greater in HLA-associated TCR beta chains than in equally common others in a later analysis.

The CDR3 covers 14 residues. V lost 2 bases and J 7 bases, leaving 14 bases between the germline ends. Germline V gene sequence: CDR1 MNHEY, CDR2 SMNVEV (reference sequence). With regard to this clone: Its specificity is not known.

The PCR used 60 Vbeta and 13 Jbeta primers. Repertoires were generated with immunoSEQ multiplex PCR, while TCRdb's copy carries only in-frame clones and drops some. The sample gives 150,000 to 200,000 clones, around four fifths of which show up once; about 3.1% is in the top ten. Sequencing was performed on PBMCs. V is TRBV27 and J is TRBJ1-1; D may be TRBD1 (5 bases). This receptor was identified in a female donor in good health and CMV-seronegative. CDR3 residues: CASSLIPARDEAFF. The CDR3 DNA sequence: TGTGCCAGCAGTTTAATCCCCGCCAGGGATGAAGCTTTCTTT.